This TCR beta chain was observed in a study of blood T cell repertoires in COVID-19. The CDR3 runs to 16 residues. The germline V gene encodes CDR1 SGHTA and CDR2 FQGNSA. V was pared by 4 bases and J by 2 bases, with 15 bases between. Method: immunoSEQ multiplex PCR; TCRdb's copy keeps in-frame clones and lacks some. The top ten clones hold around 5% of a sample with just under 60,000 clones, around 88% of them seen once. This clone occurred once. The source material was peripheral blood. The chain links TRBV7-2 to TRBJ1-3; perhaps TRBD1 as D (5 bases). The TCR originated in a man aged 55-75 years with acute or convalescent COVID-19. DNA for the CDR3: TGTGCCAGCAGCTCCCGACGGGGAGGGGCTGGAAACACCATATATTTT. Translation: CASSSRRGGAGNTIYF.